Below are 26 T cell receptor beta chains sequenced from a single sample in a study of blood T cell repertoires in COVID-19. Libraries were prepared by immunoSEQ multiplex PCR; TCRdb keeps only in-frame clonotypes and omits some of them. This repertoire shows around 290,000 clones, over 75% found once; its top ten account for less than 9.5%. Sequencing used peripheral blood. Receptor source: a woman aged 45-60 years who had recovered from COVID-19.

The chain is built from TRBV3-1 (or the pseudogene TRBV3-2) and TRBJ1-4, with D uncertain. Trimming pared 1 base from V and 0 bases from J, leaving 9 bases between. The CDR3 loop spans 16 amino acids. Germline V gene sequence: CDR1 LGHDT, CDR2 YNNKEL (reference sequence). CDR3 protein: CASSQAGFATNEKLFF. The CDR3 bases are TGTGCCAGCAGCCAAGCAGGCTTTGCAACTAATGAAAAACTGTTTTTT.

The chain carries TRBV19 and TRBJ2-5, with D possibly matching TRBD2 (5 bases). Germline CDR1 and CDR2: LNHDA and SQIVND (reference sequence). Trimming cost V 3 bases and J 5 bases, with 16 bases left between them. The CDR3 runs to 15 residues. CDR3 amino acids: CASSIGGGGRETQYF. The CDR3 DNA reads TGTGCCAGTAGTATCGGAGGAGGCGGGCGGGAGACCCAGTACTTC.

The chain combines TRBV4-3 with TRBJ2-6; 9 bases align to TRBD1. CDR1 and CDR2 from the germline V gene are LGHNA and YSLEER. This CDR3 has 19 amino acids. The V segment lost 2 bases and the J segment 0 bases; nucleotides outside the gene matches: 8. As DNA, the CDR3 is TGCGCCAGCAGCCAAAGGTTAGGACAGGGGACCTCTGGGGCCAACGTCCTGACTTTC. It codes for CASSQRLGQGTSGANVLTF.

This chain joins TRBV15 and TRBJ1-3; D call uncertain. This CDR3 region has 16 residues. Per germline, CDR1 LNHNV and CDR2 YYDKDF (reference sequence). V was cut by 0 bases and J by 2 bases, with 11 bases left in between. The CDR3 sequence: CATSRDLEGTGNTIYF. The CDR3 nucleotides are TGTGCCACCAGCAGAGATCTGGAGGGCACTGGAAACACCATATATTTT.

V is TRBV5-4 and J is TRBJ1-1; TRBD1 matches at 10 bases. V lost 4 bases, J lost 3 bases, and 6 bases stayed unmatched. Germline-derived CDR1 and CDR2 are SGHNT and YYREEE (reference sequence). The CDR3 runs to 15 residues. The CDR3 nucleotides are TGTGCCAGCAGCCACCGACAGGGGGCGGACACTGAAGCTTTCTTT. It encodes CASSHRQGADTEAFF.

The V and J genes are TRBV6-2 or TRBV6-3 and TRBJ2-7, with D possibly matching TRBD2 (5 bases). Trimming took off 6 bases at V and 2 bases at J, with 14 bases between the two ends. This CDR3 is 14 amino acids long. Germline V gives CDR1 MNHEY, CDR2 SVGEGT. The CDR3 is CASSMGSATYEQYF. DNA of the CDR3: TGTGCCAGCAGCATGGGGAGTGCGACCTACGAGCAGTACTTC.

The chain is built from TRBV28 and TRBJ1-1; D unclear. Trimming left V 7 bases short and J 5 bases short, with 8 bases between. The CDR3 length is 11 residues. Germline loops: CDR1 MDHEN, CDR2 SYDVKM. The CDR3 DNA reads TGTGCCAGCACTCAGTGGACTGAAGCTTTCTTT. It encodes CASTQWTEAFF.

This clone was observed a single time. The rearrangement joins TRBV20-1 to TRBJ1-5; TRBD1 matches 8 bases. V shed 3 bases and J 7 bases; nucleotides not matched to a gene: 8. Germline-derived CDR1 and CDR2 are DFQATT and SNEGSKA (reference sequence). The CDR3 has 14 residues. The CDR3, as DNA: TGCAGTGCTAGTTCGGGGACAGGTTTCCAGCCCCAGCATTTT. Its translation: CSASSGTGFQPQHF.

The chain is built from TRBV10-3 and TRBJ1-2; 12 bases match TRBD1. This CDR3 is 18 amino acids long. The J segment lost 4 bases and the V segment lost 3 bases, leaving 12 bases of the junction unmatched. Germline lookup yields CDR1 ENHRY and CDR2 SYGVKD. The CDR3 nucleotides read TGTGCCATCAGTGATAAGGGACAGGGGGCGAGTAACCCCTATGGCTACACCTTC. This encodes CAISDKGQGASNPYGYTF.

This clone was detected only once. The chain employs TRBV9 and TRBJ1-3; D might be TRBD1 (6 bases). The V end was cut by 0 bases, the J end by 4 bases, with 11 bases between. Germline V gives CDR1 SGDLS, CDR2 YYNGEE. The CDR3 totals 15 residues. The CDR3 region has the DNA TGTGCCAGCAGCGTAGACTCAGGGGAGGGAAACACCATATATTTT. Its translation: CASSVDSGEGNTIYF.

The chain recombines TRBV6-1 with TRBJ2-7; TRBD1 might be the D (6 bases). Trimming cost V 2 bases and J 5 bases, with 19 bases left between them. Germline V lookup: CDR1 MNHNS, CDR2 SASEGT. The CDR3 is 16 residues long. The CDR3 nucleotides are TGTGCCAGCAGTGAATCGTCCGGGCAGGGGACAAACGAGCAGTACTTC. Translation gives CASSESSGQGTNEQYF.

V usage is TRBV5-4 and J usage is TRBJ2-1; TRBD2 matches at 9 bases. Germline V lookup: CDR1 SGHNT, CDR2 YYREEE (reference sequence). With 4 bases clipped from V and 3 bases from J, the junction kept 5 bases outside the gene matches. This CDR3 has 15 residues. The CDR3 loop reads CASSRAGGNYNEQFF. In nucleotides, the CDR3 is TGTGCCAGCAGCCGCGCGGGGGGGAACTACAATGAGCAGTTCTTC.

The J gene is TRBJ1-5, the V gene TRBV19; perhaps TRBD1 as D (6 bases). This CDR3 has 15 amino acids. Germline V gene sequence: CDR1 LNHDA, CDR2 SQIVND (reference sequence). Trimming removed 8 bases from V and 1 base from J, with 15 bases in between. The CDR3 region is CASDTGLRSNQPQHF. CDR3 sequence (DNA): TGTGCCAGTGATACAGGGCTCAGGAGCAATCAGCCCCAGCATTTT.

The rearrangement uses TRBV6-5 and TRBJ2-1, with 12 bases fitting TRBD2. Trimming at V came to 2 bases and at J to 5 bases, leaving 4 bases not matched to a gene. The CDR3 has 16 amino acids. CDR1 is MNHEY, CDR2 SVGAGI, per germline. The CDR3 here is CASSYDASGGDNEQFF. CDR3 nucleotide sequence: TGTGCCAGCAGTTACGACGCTAGCGGGGGGGACAATGAGCAGTTCTTC.

Here the CDR3 reads CASSLGEAQYF. The CDR3 DNA is TGCGCCAGCAGCTTGGGGGAGGCCCAGTACTTC. This chain connects TRBV5-1 to TRBJ2-5; TRBD2 might be the D (6 bases). The CDR3 is 11 residues long. V lost 0 bases and J lost 9, with 6 bases in between. Germline V gives CDR1 SGHRS, CDR2 YFSETQ.

As DNA, the CDR3 is TGCAGTCCGAGGTGGAGGGAGACCCAGTACTTC. Translated: CSPRWRETQYF. The rearrangement links TRBV20-1 to TRBJ2-5; weak D call: TRBD2 (5 bases). The germline V gene has CDR1 DFQATT and CDR2 SNEGSKA (reference sequence). V lost 8 bases to trimming and J lost 5 bases, with 12 bases between them. CDR3 size: 11 residues.

The chain joins TRBV6-5 to TRBJ2-5; D call uncertain. The V and J ends lost 2 bases and 5 bases respectively, with 9 bases between them. This CDR3 has 13 amino acids. Germline CDR1 reads MNHEY; CDR2 reads SVGAGI. Written as DNA, the CDR3 is TGTGCCAGCAGTTACCATGCGTCCGAGACCCAGTACTTC. Translation gives CASSYHASETQYF.

This clone appeared a single time. The chain joins TRBV7-9 to TRBJ1-6; the match to TRBD1 covers 8 bases. Germline V gene sequence: CDR1 SEHNR, CDR2 FQNEAQ (reference sequence). The CDR3 contains 15 residues. V shed 5 bases and J 7 bases; nucleotides not matched to a gene: 7. CDR3 coding DNA: TGTGCCAGCAGCCCGACAGGGGAGGGAAATTCACCCCTCCACTTT. Amino acids: CASSPTGEGNSPLHF.

The J gene is TRBJ2-1, the V gene TRBV6-2 or TRBV6-3, with D possibly being TRBD2 (5 bases). Germline lookup yields CDR1 MNHEY and CDR2 SVGEGT. V gave up 2 bases and J gave up 6 bases, with 14 bases separating them. The CDR3 has 15 amino acids. As DNA, the CDR3 is TGTGCCAGCAGTTACAAACAGAGCGGTATCAATGAGCAGTTCTTC. The encoded protein is CASSYKQSGINEQFF.

This chain joins TRBV25-1 and TRBJ1-4; tentatively, D is TRBD1 (6 bases). The CDR3 spans 16 residues. V dropped 4 bases and J dropped 9 bases, with 21 bases sitting between them. Per germline, CDR1 MGHDK and CDR2 SYGVNS. The CDR3 DNA reads TGTGCCAGCAGTGTTTGTAGGGCCCCAGGGGCGAAAAAACTGTTTTTT. Its protein is CASSVCRAPGAKKLFF. Combining the CDR3 with reference TRBV25-1 and TRBJ1-4 gives the whole variable domain EADIYQTPRYLVIGTGKKITLECSQTMGHDKMYWYQQDPGMELHLIHYSYGVNSTEKGDLSSESTVSRIRTEHFPLTLESARPSHTSQYLCASSVCRAPGAKKLFFGSGTQLSVL.

CDR3 sequence (DNA): TGTGCCAGCAGCTTAGGGGCCAATTGGGGCATGAACACTGAAGCTTTCTTT. This encodes CASSLGANWGMNTEAFF. The chain recombines TRBV11-2 with TRBJ1-1; possibly TRBD1 for D (5 bases). This CDR3 has 17 residues. Trimming stripped 1 base from V and 0 bases from J, with 15 bases between. Per the germline V gene, CDR1 is SGHAT and CDR2 is FQNNGV.

The chain joins TRBV19 to TRBJ2-7, with D possibly matching TRBD1 (6 bases). V was shortened by 10 bases and J by 4 bases, with 17 bases between the two germline ends. The CDR3 is 13 residues long. The germline gives CDR1 LNHDA, CDR2 SQIVND (reference sequence). The CDR3 DNA is TGTGCCACCGCCGGGACAAGGGGATACGAGCAGTACTTC. Its translation: CATAGTRGYEQYF.

The chain is built from TRBV3-1 (or the pseudogene TRBV3-2) and TRBJ1-2; maybe TRBD1 (6 bases). This CDR3 contains 15 residues. Germline V gives CDR1 LGHDT, CDR2 YNNKEL (reference sequence). Trimming pared 4 bases from V and 4 bases from J, leaving 16 bases between. This chain's CDR3 is CASSLRRGMGYGYTF. For the CDR3, the DNA is TGTGCCAGCAGCCTCCGCAGGGGTATGGGCTATGGCTACACCTTC.

The J gene is TRBJ2-1, the V gene TRBV29-1; 7 bases are shared with TRBD1. V lost 7 bases, J lost 0 bases, and 3 bases stayed unmatched. The CDR3 loop spans 13 amino acids. Looked up from germline, CDR1 is SQVTM and CDR2 is ANQGSEA. The CDR3, as DNA: TGCAGCGCGACAGGGAGCTCCTACAATGAGCAGTTCTTC. Translated: CSATGSSYNEQFF.

The rearrangement joins TRBV28 to TRBJ2-2; 9 positions agree with TRBD1. This CDR3 contains 15 residues. With V trimmed by 6 bases and J by 3 bases, 5 bases remained unmatched. Germline V gene data show CDR1 as MDHEN and CDR2 as SYDVKM. DNA of the CDR3: TGTGCCAGCAGGAGGGGGGACAGGGACACCGGGGAGCTGTTTTTT. Its protein product is CASRRGDRDTGELFF.

The chain recombines TRBV10-3 with TRBJ2-7; 8 nucleotides line up with TRBD2. Germline V gives CDR1 ENHRY, CDR2 SYGVKD. The CDR3 totals 14 residues. V shed 10 bases, J shed 4 bases, and the junction held 12 bases outside the gene matches. The CDR3 DNA reads as TGTGCCACAAAGGATGGACTAGCTGGATACGAGCAGTACTTC. Its protein is CATKDGLAGYEQYF.